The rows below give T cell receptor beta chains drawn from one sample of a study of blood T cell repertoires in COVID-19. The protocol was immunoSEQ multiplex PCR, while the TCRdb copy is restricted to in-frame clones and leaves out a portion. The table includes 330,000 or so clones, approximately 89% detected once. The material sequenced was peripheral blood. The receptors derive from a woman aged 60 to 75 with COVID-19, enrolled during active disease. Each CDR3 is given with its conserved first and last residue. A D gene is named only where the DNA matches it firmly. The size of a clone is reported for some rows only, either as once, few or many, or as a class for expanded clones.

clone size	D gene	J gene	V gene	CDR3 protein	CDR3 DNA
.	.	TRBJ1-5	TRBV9	CASSGGSNQPQHF	TGTGCCAGCAGCGGCGGTAGCAATCAGCCCCAGCATTTT
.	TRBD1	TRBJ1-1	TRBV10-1	CASSDRAGGTEAFF	TGCGCCAGCAGTGATAGGGCAGGGGGCACTGAAGCTTTCTTT
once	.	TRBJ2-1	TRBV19	CASSILEASSYNEQFF	TGTGCCAGTAGTATCCTTGAGGCGAGCTCCTACAATGAGCAGTTCTTC
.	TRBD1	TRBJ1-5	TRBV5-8	CASSPGTGHSNQPQHF	TGTGCCAGCAGCCCCGGGACAGGACATAGCAATCAGCCCCAGCATTTT
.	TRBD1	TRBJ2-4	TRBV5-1	CASSIWTGSNIQYF	TGCGCCAGCAGCATTTGGACAGGGTCTAACATTCAGTACTTC
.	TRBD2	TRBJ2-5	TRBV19	CASSIGWGLPQETQYF	TGTGCCAGTAGTATAGGGTGGGGACTACCCCAAGAGACCCAGTACTTC
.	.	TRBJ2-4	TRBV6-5	CASSYFQGTKNIQYF	TGTGCCAGCAGTTACTTTCAGGGGACAAAAAACATTCAGTACTTC
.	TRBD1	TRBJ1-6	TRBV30	CAWSFQGGQGLSSLHF	TGTGCCTGGAGTTTTCAGGGAGGACAGGGTTTATCGTCCCTCCACTTT
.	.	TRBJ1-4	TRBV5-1	CASSSGGAGEEKLFF	TGCGCCAGCAGCTCAGGAGGGGCCGGGGAAGAAAAACTGTTTTTT
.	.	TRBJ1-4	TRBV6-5	CASPSGITNEKLFF	TGTGCCAGCCCCTCCGGGATAACTAATGAAAAACTGTTTTTT
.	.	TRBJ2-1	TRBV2	CASSGGGPGDNEQFF	TGTGCCAGCAGCGGCGGGGGCCCGGGAGACAATGAGCAGTTCTTC
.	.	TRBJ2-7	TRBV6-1	CASSESVVGSYEQYF	TGTGCCAGCAGTGAAAGCGTCGTGGGCTCCTACGAGCAGTACTTC
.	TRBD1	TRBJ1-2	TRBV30	CAWREGAYRGLNYGYTF	TGTGCCTGGAGAGAAGGGGCTTACAGGGGGCTTAACTATGGCTACACCTTC
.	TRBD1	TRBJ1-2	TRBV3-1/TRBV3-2	CASSHRDRDSYGYTF	TGTGCCAGCAGCCATCGGGACAGGGACTCCTATGGCTACACCTTC
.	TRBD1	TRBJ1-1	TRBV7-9	CASSPGTGRFQWAFF	TGTGCCAGCAGCCCAGGGACAGGGCGTTTCCAATGGGCTTTCTTT
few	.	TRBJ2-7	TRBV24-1	CATSSAPGDSSLGEQYF	TGTGCCACCAGTTCCGCCCCGGGGGACAGTTCTCTTGGCGAGCAGTACTTC
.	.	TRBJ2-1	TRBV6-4	CASSDGAGLEQFF	TGTGCCAGCAGTGACGGAGCAGGGCTAGAGCAGTTCTTC
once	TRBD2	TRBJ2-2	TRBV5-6	CASSLGLAGADTGELFF	TGTGCCAGCAGCTTGGGACTAGCGGGGGCGGACACCGGGGAGCTGTTTTTT
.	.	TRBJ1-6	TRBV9	CASSVEDRNSPLHF	TGTGCCAGCAGCGTAGAGGACAGAAATTCACCCCTCCACTTT
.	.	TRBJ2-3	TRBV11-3	CASSLVGGAVTDTQYF	TGTGCCAGCAGCTTAGTTGGGGGGGCGGTTACAGATACGCAGTATTTT
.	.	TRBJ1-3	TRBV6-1	CASSKASSGNTIYF	TGTGCCAGCAGTAAAGCGAGCTCTGGAAACACCATATATTTT
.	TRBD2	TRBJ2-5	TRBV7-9	CASSRSGGHQETQYF	TGTGCCAGCAGCCGGAGCGGGGGGCACCAAGAGACCCAGTACTTC
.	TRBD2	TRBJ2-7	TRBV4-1	CASSPELAGGRYEQYF	TGCGCCAGCAGCCCCGAACTAGCGGGGGGGCGTTACGAGCAGTACTTC
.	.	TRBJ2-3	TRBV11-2	CASSRPGRTDTQYF	TGTGCCAGCAGCCGTCCGGGGAGGACAGATACGCAGTATTTT
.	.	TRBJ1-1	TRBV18	CASSPQSSGTEAFF	TGTGCCAGCTCACCCCAGAGCTCGGGCACTGAAGCTTTCTTT
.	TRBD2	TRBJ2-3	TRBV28	CASKNYPGLADTDTQYF	TGTGCCAGCAAAAACTATCCTGGACTAGCGGACACAGATACGCAGTATTTT
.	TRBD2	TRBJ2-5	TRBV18	CASSLGLAAQETQYF	TGTGCCAGCTCACTAGGACTAGCCGCCCAAGAGACCCAGTACTTC
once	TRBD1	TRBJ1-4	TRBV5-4	CASSSNRGVNEKLFF	TGTGCCAGCAGCTCCAACAGGGGGGTAAATGAAAAACTGTTTTTT
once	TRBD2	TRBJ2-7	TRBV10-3	CAIGPSGPYEQYF	TGTGCCATCGGCCCTAGCGGGCCCTACGAGCAGTACTTC
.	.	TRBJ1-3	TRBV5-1	CASSLGGPLSGNTIYF	TGCGCCAGCAGCTTGGGGGGCCCCCTCTCTGGAAACACCATATATTTT
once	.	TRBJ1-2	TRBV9	CASSVNPTGPVSTF	TGTGCCAGCAGCGTTAATCCCACAGGGCCCGTAAGCACCTTC
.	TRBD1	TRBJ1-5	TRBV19	CASSIGPGGSKPQHF	TGTGCCAGTAGTATAGGGCCAGGGGGCAGTAAGCCCCAGCATTTT
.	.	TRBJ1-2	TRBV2	CASSSRGNYGYTF	TGTGCCAGCAGTTCGAGAGGAAACTATGGCTACACCTTC
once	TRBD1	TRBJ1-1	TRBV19	CACRTGGLNTEAFF	TGTGCCTGCAGGACAGGGGGTTTGAACACTGAAGCTTTCTTT
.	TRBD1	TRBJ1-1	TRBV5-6	CASSELDRADTEAFF	TGTGCCAGCAGCGAACTTGACAGGGCTGACACTGAAGCTTTCTTT
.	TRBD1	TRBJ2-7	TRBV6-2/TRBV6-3	CASSFGTALYEQYF	TGTGCCAGCAGTTTCGGGACAGCACTTTACGAGCAGTACTTC
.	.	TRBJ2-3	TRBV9	CASTTGALTTDTQYF	TGTGCCAGCACCACCGGAGCCCTAACAACAGATACGCAGTATTTT
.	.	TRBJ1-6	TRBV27	CASSHQQIPYNSPLHF	TGTGCCAGCAGTCACCAACAGATACCCTATAATTCACCCCTCCACTTT
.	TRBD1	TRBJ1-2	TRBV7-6	CASSTRDSAGYTF	TGTGCCAGCAGCACCCGGGACAGTGCTGGCTACACCTTC
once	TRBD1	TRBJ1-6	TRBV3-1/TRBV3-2	CASSLRVGQAYNSPLHF	TGTGCCAGCAGCCTCAGAGTCGGACAGGCCTATAATTCACCCCTCCACTTT
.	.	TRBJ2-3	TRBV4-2	CASSRTRSLGADTQYF	TGTGCCAGCAGCCGTACACGCTCCCTAGGGGCAGATACGCAGTATTTT
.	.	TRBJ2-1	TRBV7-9	CASSLEGLAARQFF	TGTGCCAGCAGCTTAGAAGGACTGGCGGCAAGGCAGTTCTTC
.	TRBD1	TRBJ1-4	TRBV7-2	CASSLGQGNEKLFF	TGTGCCAGCAGTCTCGGACAGGGGAATGAAAAACTGTTTTTT
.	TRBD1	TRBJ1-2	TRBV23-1	CASSQFNGTGDANYGYTF	TGCGCCAGCAGTCAGTTCAACGGGACAGGGGATGCCAACTATGGCTACACCTTC
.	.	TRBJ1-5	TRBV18	CASSPGRVSNQPQHF	TGTGCCAGCTCACCAGGGAGGGTTAGCAATCAGCCCCAGCATTTT
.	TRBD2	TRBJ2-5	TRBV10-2	CASRGLAGEGTQYF	TGCGCCAGCAGGGGACTAGCGGGGGAAGGGACCCAGTACTTC